The 21 T cell receptor beta chains in this list originate from one sample, sequenced in a study of blood T cell repertoires in COVID-19. Clones were sequenced by immunoSEQ multiplex PCR, and TCRdb holds only the in-frame ones, with some missing. The table records about 120,000 clones, about 80% of them present only once. Sequences were obtained from peripheral blood. These receptor sequences come from a woman aged 40-49 years with acute or convalescent COVID-19.

The rearrangement joins TRBV7-2 to TRBJ2-7, with a weak D call TRBD2 (5 bases). The CDR3 extends over 13 amino acids. Trimming took off 5 bases at V and 4 bases at J, with 12 bases between the two ends. Germline V gene data show CDR1 as SGHTA and CDR2 as FQGNSA. The CDR3 is CASSARRGYEQYF. CDR3 DNA: TGTGCCAGCAGCGCACGCAGAGGGTACGAGCAGTACTTC.

The CDR3 DNA sequence: TGTGCCAGCAGTCCCTTAGATCCCCGGGGAAACACCATATATTTT. It is translated as CASSPLDPRGNTIYF. The V and J genes are TRBV2 and TRBJ1-3, with D unclear. Trimming removed 5 bases from V and 4 bases from J, with 15 bases in between. Germline values: CDR1 SNHLY, CDR2 FYNNEI. This CDR3 is built from 15 residues.

The chain couples TRBV6-5 to TRBJ1-1; D call uncertain. The germline CDR1 and CDR2 sequences are MNHEY and SVGAGI. Trimming stripped 2 bases from V and 2 bases from J, with 6 bases between. CDR3 length: 13 amino acids. CDR3 sequence reads: CASSYLRNTEAFF. The CDR3 DNA reads TGTGCCAGCAGTTACCTTAGAAACACTGAAGCTTTCTTT.

The V call is TRBV2, the J call TRBJ2-1; D not resolved. The CDR3 length is 13 residues. Germline V CDR1 and CDR2: SNHLY, FYNNEI. V shed 3 bases and J shed 9 bases, with 12 bases lying between them. The CDR3 DNA is TGTGCCAGCAGTGATTCGTCCCTCGGTGAGCAGTTCTTC. The encoded protein is CASSDSSLGEQFF.

J is TRBJ2-1 and V is TRBV29-1; 9 nucleotides match TRBD2. Looked up from germline, CDR1 is SQVTM and CDR2 is ANQGSEA. Germline trimming cut 4 bases from V and 3 bases from J; bases unmatched to any gene: 13. The CDR3 has 17 amino acids. CDR3 sequence: CSVGSTRRGGNYNEQFF. The CDR3 coding sequence is TGCAGCGTTGGGTCCACCCGGCGGGGGGGCAACTACAATGAGCAGTTCTTC.

V usage is TRBV19 and J usage is TRBJ1-5; no firm D call. Germline V CDR1 and CDR2: LNHDA, SQIVND (reference sequence). Trimming took off 7 bases at V and 2 bases at J, with 12 bases between the two ends. CDR3 size: 14 residues. The CDR3 DNA is TGTGCCAGTACTGGGCCGCAGGGCAATCAGCCCCAGCATTTT. Translation gives CASTGPQGNQPQHF.

The J gene is TRBJ2-7, the V gene TRBV6-2 or TRBV6-3; D not resolved. The CDR3 extends over 13 amino acids. Germline V gene data show CDR1 as MNHEY and CDR2 as SVGEGT. V shed 6 bases and J shed 2 bases, with 11 bases lying between them. The CDR3 protein is CASSRGHAYEQYF. Here the CDR3 DNA reads TGTGCCAGCAGCCGAGGTCATGCCTACGAGCAGTACTTC.

The chain links TRBV7-9 to TRBJ2-6; D is possibly TRBD1 (6 bases). Per germline, CDR1 SEHNR and CDR2 FQNEAQ (reference sequence). CDR3 length equals 15 residues. Trimming took 5 bases from V and 2 from J, leaving 10 bases between them. This chain's CDR3 is CASSLRTAGANVLTF. The CDR3 nucleotides read TGTGCCAGCAGCCTTAGGACAGCTGGGGCCAACGTCCTGACTTTC. Drawing the rest from reference TRBV7-9 and TRBJ2-6, the complete variable domain is DTGVSQNPRHKITKRGQNVTFRCDPISEHNRLYWYRQTLGQGPEFLTYFQNEAQLEKSRLLSDRFSAERPKGSFSTLEIQRTEQGDSAMYLCASSLRTAGANVLTFGAGSRLTVL.

This clone was observed a few times. This rearrangement joins TRBV29-1 to TRBJ1-1, with 7 bases that match TRBD1. Trimming took 5 bases from V and 5 from J; bases not matched to a gene: 8. Germline V CDR1 and CDR2: SQVTM, ANQGSEA. The length of the CDR3 is 13 residues. CDR3 nucleotide sequence: TGCAGCGTTTGGGGCAGGGGGAGGACTGAAGCTTTCTTT. Amino acid sequence: CSVWGRGRTEAFF. The full variable domain, in which reference TRBV29-1 and TRBJ1-1 provide the parts outside the CDR3, is SAVISQKPSRDICQRGTSLTIQCQVDSQVTMMFWYRQQPGQSLTLIATANQGSEATYESGFVIDKFPISRPNLTFSTLTVSNMSPEDSSIYLCSVWGRGRTEAFFGQGTRLTVV.

The chain carries TRBV7-2 and TRBJ2-3, with 11 bases identical to TRBD2. V lost 1 base to trimming and J lost 2 bases; unmatched junction nucleotides: 8. This CDR3 has 18 amino acids. Germline values: CDR1 SGHTA, CDR2 FQGNSA. The CDR3 bases are TGTGCCAGCAGCTTAGAGGGTATAGCGGGGGGGATCACAGATACGCAGTATTTT. Translating gives CASSLEGIAGGITDTQYF.

This clone showed up just once. The chain is built from TRBV29-1 and TRBJ2-3, with 7 nucleotides matching TRBD1. V shed 0 bases and J 3 bases; nucleotides not matched to a gene: 6. Germline V gene lookup returns CDR1 SQVTM and CDR2 ANQGSEA. This CDR3 contains 15 residues. CDR3 sequence (DNA): TGCAGCGTTGAAGATCAGACAGGGACGACAGATACGCAGTATTTT. Translating gives CSVEDQTGTTDTQYF.

V and J are TRBV3-1 (or the pseudogene TRBV3-2) and TRBJ1-5; D is uncertain. The V and J ends lost 0 bases and 7 bases respectively, with 13 bases between them. The CDR3 is made up of 15 amino acids. CDR1 is LGHDT and CDR2 is YNNKEL in the germline V gene (reference sequence). The CDR3 nucleotides are TGTGCCAGCAGCCAAGATAGACGGGGTGGCCAGCCCCAGCATTTT. It translates to CASSQDRRGGQPQHF.

The chain recombines TRBV5-1 with TRBJ2-3; maybe TRBD2 (6 bases). Germline V lookup: CDR1 SGHRS, CDR2 YFSETQ. The CDR3 is 16 residues long. V shed 0 bases and J shed 1 base, with 12 bases lying between them. The CDR3 nucleotides are TGCGCCAGCAGCTTGGATCTAGGAGGGGGCACAGATACGCAGTATTTT. Translating gives CASSLDLGGGTDTQYF.

V gene TRBV10-1 combines with J gene TRBJ2-1, with 9 nucleotides matching TRBD2. V trimming: 8 bases; J trimming: 3 bases; junction bases outside the gene matches: 11. The CDR3 extends over 16 amino acids. The germline gives CDR1 WNHNN, CDR2 SYGVQD (reference sequence). The CDR3 loop reads CASAIIAGVVYNEQFF. The CDR3, as DNA: TGCGCCAGCGCCATTATAGCGGGGGTGGTCTACAATGAGCAGTTCTTC.

In this sample, this clone turned up once. This chain links TRBV5-4 with TRBJ1-1; TRBD1 matches at 7 bases. V shed 5 bases, J shed 8 bases, and the junction held 12 bases outside the gene matches. Germline loops: CDR1 SGHNT, CDR2 YYREEE (reference sequence). The CDR3 has 14 residues. The CDR3 DNA follows: TGTGCCAGCAGGCTGAGGGGGCGGTCGTCGGAAGCTTTCTTT. The encoded protein is CASRLRGRSSEAFF.

CDR3 loop: CASSYQPSSYNEQFF. In DNA, the CDR3 is TGTGCCAGCAGTTATCAGCCTAGCTCCTACAATGAGCAGTTCTTC. This rearrangement joins TRBV6-2 or TRBV6-3 to TRBJ2-1; D gene ambiguous. From germline, CDR1 is MNHEY and CDR2 SVGEGT. The CDR3 has 15 amino acids. V lost 3 bases, J lost 0 bases, and 9 bases lay in between.

The gene calls are TRBV7-2 and TRBJ2-5; 9 nucleotides agree with TRBD2. Germline trimming cut 5 bases from V and 5 bases from J; bases unmatched to any gene: 12. The germline V gene has CDR1 SGHTA and CDR2 FQGNSA. This CDR3 spans 16 amino acids. Here the CDR3 reads CASSKQLAGPTETQYF. The CDR3 coding sequence is TGTGCCAGCAGCAAACAACTAGCGGGCCCAACGGAGACCCAGTACTTC.

The J gene is TRBJ1-2, the V gene TRBV3-1 (or the pseudogene TRBV3-2), with 7 bases lining up with TRBD1. The CDR3 totals 15 residues. Germline V gene data show CDR1 as LGHDT and CDR2 as YNNKEL (reference sequence). The ends lost 6 bases at V and 4 bases at J; junction bases unmatched: 11. Here the CDR3 DNA reads TGTGCCAGCAGACAGGGGACGAGATCTGGCTATGGCTACACCTTC. Translating gives CASRQGTRSGYGYTF.

The rearrangement links TRBV7-9 to TRBJ2-1; 8 bases are a match to TRBD2. The germline CDR1 and CDR2 sequences are SEHNR and FQNEAQ (reference sequence). The CDR3 has 15 amino acids. The trim removed 0 bases at V and 9 bases at J, leaving 7 bases unmatched. The CDR3: CASSLAGGSGVEQFF. The CDR3 DNA sequence: TGTGCCAGCAGCTTAGCAGGCGGTAGCGGGGTTGAGCAGTTCTTC.

This chain connects TRBV2 to TRBJ2-7; possibly TRBD2 for D (6 bases). V lost 6 bases to trimming and J lost 3 bases, with 18 bases between them. The length of the CDR3 is 15 residues. Germline lookup yields CDR1 SNHLY and CDR2 FYNNEI. The chain's CDR3 is CASRAGTPPRYEQYF. CDR3 bases: TGTGCCAGCAGAGCCGGGACTCCCCCTCGCTACGAGCAGTACTTC.

This chain uses TRBV12-5 with TRBJ1-1; D not resolved. The V gene's germline CDR1 is LGHNT and CDR2 FRNRAP. The CDR3 loop spans 13 amino acids. The V gene lost 3 bases and the J gene lost 0 bases, with 5 bases spanning the gap. The CDR3 nucleotides are TGTGCTAGTGGTTTACAATTGAACACTGAAGCTTTCTTT. Protein product: CASGLQLNTEAFF.